This entry is about one T cell receptor beta chain. Its antigen is not known. The data stem from a study of CD8+CD57+ T cells in acquired aplastic anemia. Overall study: Healthy-donor CD4+ cells averaged about 9.9 million reads. Study observations and caveats: No significant difference in CD8+ Simpson's diversity was found between patients and controls.

CDR1 SQVTM and CDR2 ANQGSEA come from the germline V gene. The CDR3 spans 11 residues. V shed 7 bases and J shed 5 bases, with 11 bases lying between them. Template material for TCR beta VDJ and CDR3 profiling consisted of genomic DNA. MiXCR, applied by TCRdb to the reads, yields one record per CDR3 protein. The sample lists about 160,000 distinct CDR3 sequences, around 40% occurring once. This clonotype was obtained from a human donor in good health. This chain uses TRBV29-1 with TRBJ1-1; D is ambiguous. Sequenced input: sorted CD4+, CD8+, or CD8+CD57+ T cells (not recorded which) from PBMCs. This chain's CDR3 is CSADAKTEAFF. The DNA for the CDR3 is TGCAGCGCTGACGCGAAGACTGAAGCTTTCTTT.